This T cell receptor (beta chain) was sequenced for a study of T cells in Graves' hyperthyroidism and ophthalmopathy. It was RNA transcripts that yielded the amplified TCR beta CDR3 regions. The HTBI primer set drove a first-round RT-PCR of the TCR CDR3. TCRdb recomputed calls from the multiplex PCR reads with MiXCR, one row per CDR3 protein. The profile shows nearly 600,000 distinct CDR3 sequences, more than 11% of them singletons. CDR1 and CDR2 from the germline V gene are SGHKS and YYEKEE (reference sequence). Trimming stripped 1 base from V and 7 bases from J, with 12 bases between. CDR3 length equals 14 residues.

J is TRBJ1-5 and V is TRBV5-5; possible D gene TRBD1, 5 bases. The clonotype originates from a woman under 40 with Graves' hyperthyroidism that later progressed to Graves' ophthalmopathy. Sequencing was carried out using blood. CDR3 sequence reads: CASSLSPGNQPQHF. The DNA for the CDR3 is TGTGCCAGCAGCTTGTCGCCAGGGAACCAGCCCCAGCATTTT.